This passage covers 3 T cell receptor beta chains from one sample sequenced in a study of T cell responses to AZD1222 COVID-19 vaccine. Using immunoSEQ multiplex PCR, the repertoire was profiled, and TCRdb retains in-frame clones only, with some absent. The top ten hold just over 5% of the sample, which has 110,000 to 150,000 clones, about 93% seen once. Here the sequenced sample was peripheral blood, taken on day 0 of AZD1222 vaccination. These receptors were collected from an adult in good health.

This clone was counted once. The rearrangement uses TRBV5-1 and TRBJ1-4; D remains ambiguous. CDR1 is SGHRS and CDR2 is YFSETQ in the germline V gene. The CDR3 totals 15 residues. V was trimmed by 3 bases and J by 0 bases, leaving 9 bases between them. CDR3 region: CASSWTGTTNEKLFF. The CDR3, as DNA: TGCGCCAGCAGCTGGACGGGGACAACTAATGAAAAACTGTTTTTT.

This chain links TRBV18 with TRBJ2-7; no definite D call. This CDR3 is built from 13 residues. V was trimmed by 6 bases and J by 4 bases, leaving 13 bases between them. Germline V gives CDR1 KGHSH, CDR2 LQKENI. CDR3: CASSPFTVYEQYF. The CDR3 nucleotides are TGTGCCAGCTCCCCTTTCACCGTGTACGAGCAGTACTTC.

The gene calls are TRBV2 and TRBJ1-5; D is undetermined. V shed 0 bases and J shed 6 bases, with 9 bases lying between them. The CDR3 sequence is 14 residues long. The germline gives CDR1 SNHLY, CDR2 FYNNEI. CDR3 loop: CASSEAHGVQPQHF. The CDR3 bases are TGTGCCAGCAGTGAAGCCCATGGGGTTCAGCCCCAGCATTTT. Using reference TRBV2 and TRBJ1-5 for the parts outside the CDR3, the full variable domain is EPEVTQTPSHQVTQMGQEVILRCVPISNHLYFYWYRQILGQKVEFLVSFYNNEISEKSEIFDDQFSVERPDGSNFTLKIRSTKLEDSAMYFCASSEAHGVQPQHFGDGTRLSIL.